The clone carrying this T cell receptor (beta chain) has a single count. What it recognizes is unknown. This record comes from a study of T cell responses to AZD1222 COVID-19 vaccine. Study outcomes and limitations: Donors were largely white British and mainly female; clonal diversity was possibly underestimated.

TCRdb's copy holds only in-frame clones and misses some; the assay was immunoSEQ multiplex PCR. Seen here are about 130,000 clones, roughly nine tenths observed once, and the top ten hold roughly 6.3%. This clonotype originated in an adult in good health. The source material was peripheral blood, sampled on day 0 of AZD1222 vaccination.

CDR3 protein: CASSEGPNNGYTF. CDR3 coding DNA: TGTGCCAGCAGTGAAGGGCCAAACAATGGCTACACCTTC. The rearrangement links TRBV6-1 to TRBJ1-2; no firm D call. Germline V CDR1 and CDR2: MNHNS, SASEGT. The length of the CDR3 is 13 residues. V lost 1 base, J lost 6 bases, and 9 bases lay in between.